This is a list of T cell receptor beta chains from one sample in a study of shared clonotypes between healthy human individuals. The repertoire was sequenced with immunoSEQ multiplex PCR; TCRdb's copy has only in-frame clones and lacks some. The sample yields 600,000 to 750,000 clones, around 90% seen once. The sample taken for sequencing was memory CD8+ T cells from PBMCs. The receptors originated from a man between 18 and 29 years old in good health. Some clones in this sample may be carry-over from other donors' samples. Both conserved end residues are part of each CDR3. Each record gives: D gene, V gene, J gene, clone size, CDR3 protein, CDR3 DNA. A D gene is named only where the DNA matches it firmly. Size tells how often a clone was seen (once, few, many) or the class of an expanded clone, and some rows leave it out.

>TRBD2|TRBV9|TRBJ2-1|once
CASSVSGLAGGNNEQFF
TGTGCCAGCAGCGTATCGGGACTAGCGGGAGGGAACAATGAGCAGTTCTTC
>.|TRBV2|TRBJ2-7|.
CASSEGGIEGGDHEQYF
TGTGCCAGCAGTGAGGGCGGCATTGAGGGCGGAGACCACGAGCAGTACTTC
>TRBD1|TRBV11-2|TRBJ2-7|.
CTSSSRSDRENHEQYF
TGTACCAGCAGCTCGAGATCGGACAGGGAGAACCACGAGCAGTACTTC
>.|TRBV25-1|TRBJ1-2|once
CASSERWQTFGYTF
TGTGCCAGCAGTGAAAGGTGGCAAACATTTGGCTACACCTTC
>.|TRBV21-1|TRBJ2-7|once
CASSYPGLAGGLGMYEQYF
TGTGCCAGCAGCTACCCGGGACTAGCGGGAGGGCTAGGCATGTACGAGCAGTACTTC
>TRBD1|TRBV19|TRBJ2-7|.
CASSIKGAQYEQYF
TGTGCCAGTAGTATAAAGGGGGCTCAGTACGAGCAGTACTTC
>TRBD1|TRBV7-9|TRBJ2-7|.
CASSSQGQGGYEQYF
TGTGCCAGCAGCTCCCAAGGACAGGGGGGGTACGAGCAGTACTTC
>TRBD2|TRBV9|TRBJ2-1|.
CASSVGASGGTYNEQFF
TGTGCCAGCAGCGTAGGGGCTAGCGGGGGTACCTACAATGAGCAGTTCTTC
>.|TRBV30|TRBJ1-4|.
CAWCPGSNFEKLFF
TGTGCCTGGTGTCCGGGATCTAATTTTGAAAAACTGTTTTTT
>.|TRBV27|TRBJ2-7|.
CASSLRGTSYEQYF
TGTGCCAGCTCCCTAAGAGGGACCTCCTACGAGCAGTACTTC
>.|TRBV6-5|TRBJ1-2|.
CASGESYGYTF
TGTGCCAGCGGGGAATCCTATGGCTACACCTTC
>.|TRBV1|TRBJ2-1|.
CTSSQDSPAGGPYNEQFF
TGCACCAGCAGCCAAGATAGTCCGGCGGGAGGGCCCTACAATGAGCAGTTCTTC
>TRBD2|TRBV7-9|TRBJ2-7|.
CASGTSPYEQYF
TGTGCCAGCGGGACTAGCCCCTACGAGCAGTACTTC
>.|TRBV9|TRBJ2-3|.
CASSLRPGTSTDTQYF
TGTGCCAGCAGCCTACGTCCCGGGACTAGCACAGATACGCAGTATTTT
>.|TRBV10-3|TRBJ2-2|once
CAISDFGDSSPPNTGELFF
TGTGCCATCAGTGATTTCGGGGACTCCTCTCCCCCAAACACCGGGGAGCTGTTTTTT
>.|TRBV7-9|TRBJ2-1|once
CASSPARGSYNEQFF
TGTGCCAGCAGCCCCGCCCGAGGTTCCTACAATGAGCAGTTCTTC
>.|TRBV19|TRBJ2-6|.
CASSRGRASGANVLTF
TGTGCCAGTAGTAGGGGACGGGCCTCTGGGGCCAACGTCCTGACTTTC
>.|TRBV9|TRBJ1-4|.
CASSSGASNEKLFF
TGTGCCAGCAGCTCAGGGGCCTCTAATGAAAAACTGTTTTTT
>.|TRBV6-1|TRBJ1-1|.
CASSDGGNTEAFF
TGTGCCAGCAGCGATGGGGGGAACACTGAAGCTTTCTTT